One sample yielded the 29 T cell receptor beta chains listed below, sequenced in a study of T cells in Graves' hyperthyroidism and ophthalmopathy. Amplification of TCR beta CDR3 regions was performed using RNA transcripts as template. The TCR CDR3 first-round RT-PCR relied on the HTBI primer set. TCRdb ran MiXCR on the multiplex PCR reads and lists one entry per CDR3 protein. Among around 250,000 distinct CDR3 sequences listed, approximately 23% were seen once. Sequenced sample: blood. All receptors derive from a woman aged 40-49 years with Graves' ophthalmopathy.

The sample holds many counts of this clonotype. The chain is built from TRBV28 and TRBJ1-5; D not certain. The V gene lost 6 bases and the J gene lost 0 bases, with 9 bases spanning the gap. The CDR3 is 14 amino acids. Germline lookup yields CDR1 MDHEN and CDR2 SYDVKM. CDR3 amino acids: CASSLQASNQPQHF. The DNA for the CDR3 is TGTGCCAGCAGCCTCCAGGCTAGCAATCAGCCCCAGCATTTT.

Ten or more counts support this clonotype. The genes are TRBV6-2 or TRBV6-3 and TRBJ2-7; D is unresolved. The CDR3 extends over 11 amino acids. V gave up 2 bases and J gave up 4 bases, with 3 bases separating them. The germline gives CDR1 MNHEY, CDR2 SVGEGT. CDR3 nucleotide sequence: TGTGCCAGCAGTTACAGGTACGAGCAGTACTTC. The encoded protein is CASSYRYEQYF.

Points on this clonotype: At one end, the junction sequence differs from germline, possibly due to a read error. The rearrangement joins TRBV18 to TRBJ1-1; 7 bases fit TRBD1. CDR3 size: 13 residues. Germline loops: CDR1 KGHSH, CDR2 LQKENI. The CDR3 bases are TGTGCCAGCTTCGGGACAGTGAACTCTGAAGCTTTCTTT. It is translated as CASFGTVNSEAFF.

This clonotype was counted ten times or more. This chain uses TRBV24-1 with TRBJ2-5; TRBD1 matches at 8 bases. The CDR3 contains 13 residues. In germline, CDR1 is KGHDR, CDR2 SFDVKD. Losses at the gene ends were 7 bases for V and 4 bases for J; bases not matched to a gene: 4. The CDR3 sequence is CATRGQDRETQYF. As DNA, the CDR3 is TGTGCCACCAGGGGACAGGATAGAGAGACCCAGTACTTC.

This clonotype came up many times. The chain couples TRBV19 to TRBJ2-6; tentatively, D is TRBD1 (6 bases). The length of the CDR3 is 17 residues. CDR1 is LNHDA and CDR2 is SQIVND in the germline V gene (reference sequence). V was clipped by 5 bases and J by 1 base, with 15 bases between them. The CDR3 region has the DNA TGTGCCAGTAGTGAACAGGGCGTAACGTCTGGGGCCAACGTCCTGACTTTC. It is translated as CASSEQGVTSGANVLTF.

This clonotype appeared many times. The chain links TRBV15 to TRBJ1-1; D is uncertain. The germline CDR1 and CDR2 sequences are LNHNV and YYDKDF (reference sequence). V was cut by 0 bases and J by 3 bases, with 11 bases left in between. The CDR3 consists of 15 residues. CDR3 in amino acids: CATSRDGVGDTEAFF. In nucleotides, the CDR3 is TGTGCCACCAGCAGAGATGGGGTCGGAGACACTGAAGCTTTCTTT.

Ten or more counts support this clonotype. This chain joins TRBV6-5 and TRBJ2-7; no reliable D call. The CDR3 loop spans 13 amino acids. The germline gives CDR1 MNHEY, CDR2 SVGAGI. V lost 4 bases, J lost 4 bases, and 11 bases lay in between. CDR3 protein: CASSSPPRYEQYF. DNA for the CDR3: TGTGCCAGCAGTTCCCCCCCCCGGTACGAGCAGTACTTC.

This clonotype appeared many times. V gene TRBV20-1 combines with J gene TRBJ1-1; 8 bases are shared with TRBD1. Germline V gives CDR1 DFQATT, CDR2 SNEGSKA (reference sequence). V dropped 6 bases and J dropped 5; count of bases not matched to a gene: 8. The CDR3 is 13 amino acids. The CDR3 bases are TGCAGTGCCCTTGGACAGGGACCGACTGAAGCTTTCTTT. This encodes CSALGQGPTEAFF.

This clonotype was seen only a few times. Written as DNA, the CDR3 is TGTGCCAGCAGCTATACAACCACCGGGGAGCTGTTTTTT. Amino acids: CASSYTTTGELFF. The chain combines TRBV6-5 with TRBJ2-2; D gene ambiguous. CDR3 length equals 13 residues. The germline V gene encodes CDR1 MNHEY and CDR2 SVGAGI. With 6 bases removed from V and 4 bases from J, the gap between germline ends came to 9 bases.

This clonotype has just one count. The chain couples TRBV12-3 or TRBV12-4 to TRBJ2-2, with D possibly matching TRBD2 (5 bases). The V end lost 7 bases, the J end lost 1 base, and 10 bases lay between the germline ends. The CDR3 is 14 residues long. The CDR3 loop is CASTLARNTGELFF. CDR3 nucleotides: TGTGCCAGCACCTTAGCGAGGAACACCGGGGAGCTGTTTTTT.

This clonotype was found many times. J is TRBJ2-2 and V is TRBV15; possibly TRBD2 for D (6 bases). The CDR3 length is 15 residues. Trimming removed 0 bases at V and 5 bases at J, with 10 bases between. Germline CDR1 is LNHNV and CDR2 is YYDKDF (reference sequence). CDR3 DNA sequence: TGTGCCACCAGCAGAGACATGGGGAGGACCGGGGAGCTGTTTTTT. It translates to CATSRDMGRTGELFF. Drawing the rest from reference TRBV15 and TRBJ2-2, the complete variable domain is DAMVIQNPRYQVTQFGKPVTLSCSQTLNHNVMYWYQQKSSQAPKLLFHYYDKDFNNEADTPDNFQSRRPNTSFCFLDIRSPGLGDTAMYLCATSRDMGRTGELFFGEGSRLTVL.

This clonotype has at least ten counts. The gene calls are TRBV12-3 or TRBV12-4 and TRBJ2-7; 14 nucleotides align to TRBD2. V gave up 4 bases and J gave up 4 bases; unmatched junction bases: 6. This CDR3 comprises 16 residues. The CDR3 is CASSSPGTSGSYEQYF. CDR3 bases: TGTGCCAGCAGTTCCCCGGGGACTAGCGGGAGTTACGAGCAGTACTTC.

This clonotype was counted at least ten times. The genes are TRBV20-1 and TRBJ1-5; D call uncertain. Germline V gene lookup returns CDR1 DFQATT and CDR2 SNEGSKA (reference sequence). The CDR3 loop spans 13 amino acids. The V end was cut by 4 bases, the J end by 6 bases, with 13 bases between. CDR3 sequence reads: CSANGESLQPQHF. CDR3 in DNA: TGCAGTGCTAACGGCGAGAGCCTTCAGCCCCAGCATTTT.

The rearrangement links TRBV28 to TRBJ1-1; D gene ambiguous. V dropped 5 bases and J dropped 5 bases, with 18 bases sitting between them. The CDR3 contains 15 residues. The germline CDR1 and CDR2 sequences are MDHEN and SYDVKM. The CDR3 here is CASSKRNPYGTEAFF. The DNA for the CDR3 is TGTGCCAGCAGTAAAAGAAACCCCTACGGGACTGAAGCTTTCTTT.

This clonotype came up many times. This rearrangement joins TRBV6-1 to TRBJ2-1, with 8 nucleotides matching TRBD2. CDR3 length: 14 residues. J was trimmed by 2 bases and V by 8 bases; bases with no gene match: 5. Germline V gives CDR1 MNHNS, CDR2 SASEGT. CDR3 DNA sequence: TGTGCCAGCTCAGCGGGAGTAACCTACAATGAGCAGTTCTTC. Its protein product is CASSAGVTYNEQFF.

For this clonotype: A read error may produce the germline difference seen at one junction end. Written as DNA, the CDR3 is TGTGCCAGCAGTTACCGGGAATCCCTGGATTTT. Translation gives CASSYRESLDF. This chain links TRBV6-5 with TRBJ1-5; D remains unclear. The germline gives CDR1 MNHEY, CDR2 SVGAGI. The CDR3 covers 11 residues.

The table lists this clonotype with many counts. The rearrangement uses TRBV18 and TRBJ1-2, with D perhaps TRBD1 (6 bases). V lost 4 bases and J lost 0, with 15 bases in between. This CDR3 comprises 16 residues. Per germline, CDR1 KGHSH and CDR2 LQKENI. For the CDR3, the DNA is TGTGCCAGCTCACTAAGACCGGGACAAACTAACTATGGCTACACCTTC. Its translation: CASSLRPGQTNYGYTF.

This clonotype turned up a few times. The CDR3 spells CASRRGGRETQYF. The CDR3 DNA reads as TGTGCCAGCAGGAGAGGGGGACGCGAGACCCAGTACTTC. J is TRBJ2-5 and V is TRBV6-1, with D possibly being TRBD1 (6 bases). Germline values: CDR1 MNHNS, CDR2 SASEGT. This CDR3 is 13 amino acids long. V was shortened by 6 bases and J by 5 bases, with 13 bases between the two germline ends.

This clonotype was seen many times. The chain is built from TRBV20-1 and TRBJ2-5; TRBD2 agrees at 10 bases. J lost 1 base, V lost 4 bases, and 9 bases had no gene match. This CDR3 has 16 residues. Germline-derived CDR1 and CDR2 are DFQATT and SNEGSKA (reference sequence). The CDR3 sequence: CSATRPGLAVQETQYF. The DNA of the CDR3 is TGCAGTGCTACCCGACCCGGACTAGCGGTCCAAGAGACCCAGTACTTC.

The sample holds many counts of this clonotype. The CDR3 DNA follows: TGTGCCAGCAGTCCGACCGGGACAGACCCCCCCTACGAGCAGTACTTC. Translation gives CASSPTGTDPPYEQYF. This chain connects TRBV28 to TRBJ2-7; 7 bases map to TRBD1. Trimming cost V 5 bases and J 2 bases; bases outside gene matches: 12. The CDR3 totals 16 residues. Germline CDR1 is MDHEN and CDR2 is SYDVKM.

This clonotype came up many times. The rearrangement links TRBV29-1 to TRBJ2-5, with 7 positions matching TRBD2. Germline V gene data show CDR1 as SQVTM and CDR2 as ANQGSEA. The CDR3 totals 14 residues. Trimming cost V 1 base and J 5 bases; bases outside gene matches: 7. CDR3 sequence: CSVEGVGGAETQYF. CDR3 coding DNA: TGCAGCGTTGAAGGTGTGGGAGGGGCTGAGACCCAGTACTTC. Filled out from reference TRBV29-1 and TRBJ2-5, the complete variable domain reads SAVISQKPSRDICQRGTSLTIQCQVDSQVTMMFWYRQQPGQSLTLIATANQGSEATYESGFVIDKFPISRPNLTFSTLTVSNMSPEDSSIYLCSVEGVGGAETQYFGPGTRLLVL.

The chain couples TRBV4-3 to TRBJ1-1, with 8 bases fitting TRBD1. The V and J ends lost 0 bases and 0 bases, in that order; junction bases with no gene match: 9. The CDR3 loop spans 18 amino acids. The germline V gene has CDR1 LGHNA and CDR2 YSLEER. The CDR3 spells CASSQEYRTGTMNTEAFF. The CDR3 DNA reads as TGCGCCAGCAGCCAAGAGTACCGGACAGGGACCATGAACACTGAAGCTTTCTTT.

This clonotype was seen many times. V gene TRBV12-3 or TRBV12-4 combines with J gene TRBJ1-2, with TRBD1 identical over 8 bases. The CDR3 has 14 residues. Trimming took 5 bases from V and 4 from J; bases not matched to a gene: 6. This chain's CDR3 is CASSKQGATYGYTF. DNA of the CDR3: TGTGCCAGCAGTAAGCAGGGGGCCACCTATGGCTACACCTTC.

The sample holds many counts of this clonotype. The chain joins TRBV12-3 or TRBV12-4 to TRBJ2-6, with D perhaps given as TRBD1 or TRBD2 (5 bases each). The CDR3 sequence is 15 residues long. V lost 6 bases and J 4 bases, leaving 13 bases between the germline ends. The DNA for the CDR3 is TGTGCCAGCAGGGGACCGGGTAGCGGGGCCAACGTCCTGACTTTC. Its translation is CASRGPGSGANVLTF.

This clonotype was detected ten times or more. The chain links TRBV2 to TRBJ2-7; D not resolved. Trimming cost V 1 base and J 5 bases, with 9 bases left between them. Germline assignment: CDR1 SNHLY and CDR2 FYNNEI. The CDR3 is made up of 13 amino acids. The CDR3 region is CASSEGDWDEQYF. CDR3 in DNA: TGTGCCAGCAGTGAAGGTGACTGGGACGAGCAGTACTTC.

This rearrangement joins TRBV20-1 to TRBJ1-5; weak D call: TRBD1 (5 bases). CDR3 size: 12 residues. With 6 bases removed from V and 3 bases from J, the gap between germline ends came to 9 bases. The germline V gene has CDR1 DFQATT and CDR2 SNEGSKA (reference sequence). The CDR3 bases are TGCAGTGCAACGGACAACAATCAGCCCCAGCATTTT. Its translation is CSATDNNQPQHF.

This clonotype was seen only a few times. The CDR3 DNA is TGTGCCAGCAGTTCACCGGTGGGTACCCACGAGCAGTACTTC. Its protein is CASSSPVGTHEQYF. J is TRBJ2-7 and V is TRBV6-2 or TRBV6-3, with D unclear. The CDR3 extends over 14 amino acids. The germline V gene encodes CDR1 MNHEY and CDR2 SVGEGT. Trimming took 4 bases from V and 5 from J, leaving 15 bases between them.

This clonotype showed up many times. The junction shows a germline mismatch at one end, possibly a read error. This chain joins TRBV7-9 and TRBJ1-1; D not certain. Germline CDR1 is SEHNR and CDR2 is FQNEAQ (reference sequence). CDR3 length equals 13 residues. The DNA of the CDR3 is TGTGCCAGCAGCTTAGGTGTCGGCACTGAAACTTTCTTT. Amino acids: CASSLGVGTETFF.

At least ten counts were recorded for this clonotype. The rearrangement uses TRBV6-1 and TRBJ1-6, with 9 bases matching TRBD1. This CDR3 region has 16 residues. With V trimmed by 5 bases and J by 3 bases, 5 bases remained unmatched. Germline V gene lookup returns CDR1 MNHNS and CDR2 SASEGT. This CDR3 reads CASSQTTGGYNSPLHF. The CDR3 DNA reads as TGTGCCAGCAGTCAAACGACAGGGGGCTATAATTCACCCCTCCACTTT.